This T cell receptor beta chain derives from a study of CD8+ T cells in alopecia areata. Overall study: Treated patients received oral tofacitinib, 5 to 10 mg twice daily.

Treatment in this sample: oral pan-JAK inhibitor, 5-10 mg twice daily. PBMCs were stained for CD3, CD4 and CD8, and CD4+ and CD8+ T cells were sorted. As the sequencing template, cDNA was produced by extracting RNA and reverse transcribing it. Measured with immunoSEQ multiplex PCR; TCRdb has only the in-frame clones, and not every one. This table holds some 200,000 clones, roughly 61% found once. The CDR3 runs 13 residues. V shed 5 bases and J shed 8 bases, with 13 bases lying between them. Germline CDR1 reads SEHNR; CDR2 reads FQNEAQ (reference sequence). This clone appeared a few times. The rearrangement uses TRBV7-9 and TRBJ2-1; maybe TRBD2 (5 bases). The sample here was CD8+ T cells sorted from blood, taken at week 24, from a patient treated with tofacitinib. This receptor was obtained from a human donor with alopecia areata. The CDR3 DNA is TGTGCCAGCAGCGATAGCGCGAGCGATGAGCAGTTCTTC. Translating gives CASSDSASDEQFF.